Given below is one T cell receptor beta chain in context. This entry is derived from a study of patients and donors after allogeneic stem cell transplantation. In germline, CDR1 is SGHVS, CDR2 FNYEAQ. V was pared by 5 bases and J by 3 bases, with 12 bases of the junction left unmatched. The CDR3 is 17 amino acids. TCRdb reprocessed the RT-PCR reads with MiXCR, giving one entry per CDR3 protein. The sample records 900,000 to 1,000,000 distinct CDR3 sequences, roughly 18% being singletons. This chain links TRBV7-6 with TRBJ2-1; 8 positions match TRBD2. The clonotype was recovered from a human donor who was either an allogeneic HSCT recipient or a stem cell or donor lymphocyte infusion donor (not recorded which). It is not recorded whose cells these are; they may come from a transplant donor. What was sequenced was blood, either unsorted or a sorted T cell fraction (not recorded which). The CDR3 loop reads CASSRNLAGKVYNEQFF. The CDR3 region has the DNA TGTGCCAGCAGCCGAAACTTAGCGGGGAAAGTCTACAATGAGCAGTTCTTC.